By share, the clone carrying this T cell receptor beta chain counts as medium-sized. Its target is not known. The data were obtained in a study of T-cell reconstitution after alpha-beta-depleted transplantation in children. Study-level points and caveats: Recipient T cells and thymic progenitors that survived gave rise to the high TCRbeta diversity observed at day 60 in some patients. Approximately two months post-transplant, alpha-beta T cells reportedly originated from several hundred expanded graft clones. T cells produced anew were the main source of T-cell counts and diversity one year after transplant.

Unique molecular identifiers were used to barcode this TCRbeta library. TCRdb ran MiXCR on the PCR reads and lists one entry per CDR3 protein. Among under 5,000 distinct CDR3 sequences listed, around 7.8% were seen once. The CDR3 consists of 13 residues. Germline V gives CDR1 DFQATT, CDR2 SNEGSKA (reference sequence). V was clipped by 5 bases and J by 4 bases; unmatched bases: 7. This TCR derives from a boy younger than two who had a stem cell transplant for SCID, so the T cells may come from the graft donor. The chain links TRBV20-1 to TRBJ2-7, with 8 bases aligning to TRBD2. Sequencing was performed on PBMCs, mostly from graft donor cells, taken 60 days after TCRalphabeta/CD19-depleted stem cell transplant. The DNA of the CDR3 is TGCAGTGCTTGGACTAGCTCCACATACGAGCAGTACTTC. It yields the protein CSAWTSSTYEQYF.